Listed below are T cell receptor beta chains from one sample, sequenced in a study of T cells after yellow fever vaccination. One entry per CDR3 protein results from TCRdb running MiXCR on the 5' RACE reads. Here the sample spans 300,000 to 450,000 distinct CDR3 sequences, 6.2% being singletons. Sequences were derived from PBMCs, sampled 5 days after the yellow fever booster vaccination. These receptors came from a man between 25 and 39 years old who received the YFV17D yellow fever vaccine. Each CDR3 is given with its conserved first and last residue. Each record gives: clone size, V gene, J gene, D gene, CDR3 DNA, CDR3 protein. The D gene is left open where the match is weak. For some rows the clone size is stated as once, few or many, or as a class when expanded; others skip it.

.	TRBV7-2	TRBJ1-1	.	TGTGCCAGCAGCTACGGACGGGTGAACACTGAAGCTTTCTTT	CASSYGRVNTEAFF
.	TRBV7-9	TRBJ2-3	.	TGTGCCAGCAGCTTAGGTCGCTTTAGCACAGATACGCAGTATTTT	CASSLGRFSTDTQYF
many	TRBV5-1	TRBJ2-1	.	TGCGCCAGCAGGCAGACTGTGAACAATGAGCAGTTCTTC	CASRQTVNNEQFF
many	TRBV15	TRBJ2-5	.	TGTGCCACCAGCAGAGACAGGGGTGAGACCCAGTACTTC	CATSRDRGETQYF
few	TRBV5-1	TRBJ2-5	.	TGCGCCAGCGGACTCGGAGGGAGTGAGACCCAGTACTTC	CASGLGGSETQYF
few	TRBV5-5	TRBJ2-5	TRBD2	TGTGCCAGCAGCTTGTCTAGCGGGACCCAAGAGACCCAGTACTTC	CASSLSSGTQETQYF
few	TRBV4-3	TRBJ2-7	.	TGCGCCAGCAGCCATCGGACGGGGAACTACGAGCAGTACTTC	CASSHRTGNYEQYF
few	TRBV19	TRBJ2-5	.	TGTGCCAGTAGTATCGCCCTGGTCAGGGCTGTGGAGACCCAGTACTTC	CASSIALVRAVETQYF
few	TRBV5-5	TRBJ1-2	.	TGTGCCAGCAGCTTGCTACCGGGTCTTAACTATGGCTACACCTTC	CASSLLPGLNYGYTF
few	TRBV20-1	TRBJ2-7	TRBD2	TGCAGTGCTAGAGATGGGGGGACTAGCGACGAGCAGTACTTC	CSARDGGTSDEQYF
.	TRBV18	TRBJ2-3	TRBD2	TGTGCCAGCTCACCGTCCCCGACTAGCGGGATCACAGATACGCAGTATTTT	CASSPSPTSGITDTQYF
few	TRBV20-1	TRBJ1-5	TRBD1	TGCAGTGCTAGAACAGGGGTCAATCAGCCCCAGCATTTT	CSARTGVNQPQHF
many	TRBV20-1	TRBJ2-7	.	TGCAGTGCCCGAGGGGGGGACTACGAGCAGTACTTC	CSARGGDYEQYF
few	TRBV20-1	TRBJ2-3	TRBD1	TGCAGTGCCGGGGGACAGGGAGCTACCACAGATACGCAGTATTTT	CSAGGQGATTDTQYF
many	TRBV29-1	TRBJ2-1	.	TGCAGCGTTGCTAGAGGGACCAGGGATGAGCAGTTCTTC	CSVARGTRDEQFF
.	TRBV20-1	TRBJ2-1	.	TGCAGTGCTGACAGACCCTCGGGGGCCCTCTACAATGAGCAGTTCTTC	CSADRPSGALYNEQFF
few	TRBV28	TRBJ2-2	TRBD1	TGTGCCAGCAGCCTACTGCGACAGGGGGACGGGGAGCTGTTTTTT	CASSLLRQGDGELFF
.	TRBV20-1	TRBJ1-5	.	TGCAGTGCTAGCCCCGCGGGTCATCTTTATCAGCCCCAGCATTTT	CSASPAGHLYQPQHF
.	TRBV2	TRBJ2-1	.	TGTACCAGCAGCCATAACGGAAAGTTATCGAGCTCCTACAATGAGCAGTTCTTC	CTSSHNGKLSSSYNEQFF
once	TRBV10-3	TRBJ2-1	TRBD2	TGTGCCATCATTGATCAATCGGGGGGGGGCAATGAGCAGTTCTTC	CAIIDQSGGGNEQFF
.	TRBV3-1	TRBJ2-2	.	TGTGCCAGCAGCCAAGTCCCCGGGGAGCTGTTTTTT	CASSQVPGELFF
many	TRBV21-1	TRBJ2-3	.	TGTGCCAGCACCCTGAGAGGACTAATCACAGATACGCAGTATTTT	CASTLRGLITDTQYF
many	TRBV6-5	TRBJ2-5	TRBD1	TGTGCCAGCGCAGACAGGGTCCAAGAGACCCAGTACTTC	CASADRVQETQYF
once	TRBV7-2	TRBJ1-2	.	TGTGCCAGCAGACCAATTTTAAGGGGGGATGGCTACACCTTC	CASRPILRGDGYTF
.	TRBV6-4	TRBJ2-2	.	TGTGCCAGCAGTGACTCAGCTGGAAACACCGGGGAGCTGTTTTTT	CASSDSAGNTGELFF
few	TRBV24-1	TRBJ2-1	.	TGTGCCACCAGTGATTCCGCAACAGGGTGGATGGGCAATGAGCAGTTCTTC	CATSDSATGWMGNEQFF
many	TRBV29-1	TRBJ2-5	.	TGCAGCGTTGGAGGGGAAGAGACCCAGTACTTC	CSVGGEETQYF
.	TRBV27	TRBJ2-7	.	TGTGCCAGCAGTTTAGTGGGGGGCCTGACCTACGAGCAGTACTTC	CASSLVGGLTYEQYF
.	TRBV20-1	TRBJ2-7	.	TGCAGTGCTAGGAGGCGGGGTGACTACGAGCAGTACTTC	CSARRRGDYEQYF
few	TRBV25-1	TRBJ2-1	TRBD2	TGTGCCAGCGGGGATAGCGGGACTCGGAATGAGCAGTTCTTC	CASGDSGTRNEQFF